The next 2 T cell receptor beta chains were all read from a single sample in a study of cytomegalovirus exposure and HLA in healthy donors. The PCR made use of 60 Vbeta and 13 Jbeta primers. The table came from immunoSEQ multiplex PCR; TCRdb's copy has only in-frame clones and leaves some out. The data show about 180,000 clones, more than 75% seen once. The sample comprised PBMCs. These receptors were taken from a woman in her 30s in good health and CMV-seropositive.

This clone was observed once. One end of the junction fails to match germline, which may point to a read error. The chain uses TRBV5-5 and TRBJ1-6, with a weak D call TRBD1 (6 bases). Per the germline V gene, CDR1 is SGHKS and CDR2 is YYEKEE (reference sequence). This CDR3 contains 14 residues. The CDR3 spells CGGQGFSYNSPLHF. CDR3 DNA sequence: TGCGGGGGGCAGGGTTTCTCCTATAATTCACCCCTCCACTTT.

This clone was observed a few times. The chain recombines TRBV28 with TRBJ1-1; possibly TRBD1 for D (5 bases). CDR3 size: 15 residues. CDR1 and CDR2 from the germline V gene are MDHEN and SYDVKM. V dropped 8 bases and J dropped 3 bases, with 19 bases sitting between them. The CDR3 spells CASFSVGQRDTEAFF. The CDR3 DNA reads TGTGCCAGCTTCTCTGTGGGGCAGCGGGACACTGAAGCTTTCTTT.